This T cell receptor (beta chain) derives from a study of blood T cell repertoires in COVID-19. Some clones are missing from TCRdb's copy, which holds only in-frame ones; the method was immunoSEQ multiplex PCR. The table shows fewer than 40,000 clones, with nearly 90% occurring only once. Trimming removed 4 bases from V and 0 bases from J, with 12 bases in between. The CDR3 spans 14 residues. The germline V gene has CDR1 GTSNPN and CDR2 SVGIG (reference sequence). The sequencing sample was made of peripheral blood. The genes are TRBV30 and TRBJ1-2, with D maybe TRBD1 (5 bases). The receptor comes from a man in his fifties or sixties with active COVID-19. DNA for the CDR3: TGTGCCTGGATTTCACCCAGGGCTAACTATGGCTACACCTTC. Its translation is CAWISPRANYGYTF.